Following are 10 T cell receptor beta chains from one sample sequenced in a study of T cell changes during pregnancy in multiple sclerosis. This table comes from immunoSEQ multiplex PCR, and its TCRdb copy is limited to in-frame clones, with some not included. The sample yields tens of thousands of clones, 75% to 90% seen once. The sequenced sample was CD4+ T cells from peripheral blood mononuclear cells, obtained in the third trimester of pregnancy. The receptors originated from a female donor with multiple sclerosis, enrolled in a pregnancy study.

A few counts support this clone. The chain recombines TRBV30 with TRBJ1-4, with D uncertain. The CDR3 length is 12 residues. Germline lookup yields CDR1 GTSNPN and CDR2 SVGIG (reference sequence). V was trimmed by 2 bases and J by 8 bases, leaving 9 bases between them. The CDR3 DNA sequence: TGTGCCTGGAGTATAATCCGGGAAAAACTGTTTTTT. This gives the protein CAWSIIREKLFF. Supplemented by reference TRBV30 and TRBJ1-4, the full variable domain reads SQTIHQWPATLVQPVGSPLSLECTVEGTSNPNLYWYRQAAGRGLQLLFYSVGIGQISSEVPQNLSASRPQDRQFILSSKKLLLSDSGFYLCAWSIIREKLFFGSGTQLSVL.

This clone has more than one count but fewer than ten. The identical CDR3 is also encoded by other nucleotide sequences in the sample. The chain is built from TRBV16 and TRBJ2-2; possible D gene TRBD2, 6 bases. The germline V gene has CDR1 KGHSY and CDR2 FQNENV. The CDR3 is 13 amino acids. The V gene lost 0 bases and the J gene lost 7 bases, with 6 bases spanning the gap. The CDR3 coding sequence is TGTGCCAGCAGCCAATCTAGCGGCGGGGAGCTGTTTTTT. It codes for CASSQSSGGELFF.

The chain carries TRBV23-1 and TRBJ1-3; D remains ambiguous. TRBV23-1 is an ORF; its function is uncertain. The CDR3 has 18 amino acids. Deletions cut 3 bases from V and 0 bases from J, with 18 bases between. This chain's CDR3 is CASSQPQNGVYSGNTIYF. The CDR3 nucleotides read TGCGCCAGCAGTCAGCCCCAGAACGGGGTATACTCTGGAAACACCATATATTTT.

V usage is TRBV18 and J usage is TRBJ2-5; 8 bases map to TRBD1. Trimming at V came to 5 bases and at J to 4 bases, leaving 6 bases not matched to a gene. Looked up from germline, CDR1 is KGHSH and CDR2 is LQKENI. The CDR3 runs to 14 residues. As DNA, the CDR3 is TGTGCCAGCTCATCGACAGGGGTCCGAGAGACCCAGTACTTC. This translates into CASSSTGVRETQYF.

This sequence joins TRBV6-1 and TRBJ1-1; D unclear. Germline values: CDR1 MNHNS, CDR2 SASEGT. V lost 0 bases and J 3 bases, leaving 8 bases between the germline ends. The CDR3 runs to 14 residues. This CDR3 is CASSEALGDTEAFF. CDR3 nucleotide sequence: TGTGCCAGCAGTGAAGCGCTCGGGGACACTGAAGCTTTCTTT.

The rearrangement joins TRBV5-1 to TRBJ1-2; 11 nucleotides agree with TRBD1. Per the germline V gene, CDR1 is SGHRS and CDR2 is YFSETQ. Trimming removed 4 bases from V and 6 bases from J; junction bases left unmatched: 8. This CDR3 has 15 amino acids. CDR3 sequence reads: CASSRTGGEYNGYTF. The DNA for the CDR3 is TGCGCCAGCAGCCGGACAGGGGGCGAATATAATGGCTACACCTTC.

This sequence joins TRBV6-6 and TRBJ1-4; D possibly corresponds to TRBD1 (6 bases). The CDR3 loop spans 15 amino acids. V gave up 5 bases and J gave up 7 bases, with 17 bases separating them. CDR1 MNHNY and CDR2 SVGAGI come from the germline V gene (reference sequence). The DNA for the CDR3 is TGTGCCAGCAGTCCTAAGGGGGGGTTAAGTGAAAAACTGTTTTTT. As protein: CASSPKGGLSEKLFF.

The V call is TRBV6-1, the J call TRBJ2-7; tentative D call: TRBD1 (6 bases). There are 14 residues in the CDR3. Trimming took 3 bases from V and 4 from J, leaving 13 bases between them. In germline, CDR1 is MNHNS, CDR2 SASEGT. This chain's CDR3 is CASSDQGISYEQYF. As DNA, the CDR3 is TGTGCCAGCAGTGATCAGGGGATCTCGTACGAGCAGTACTTC.

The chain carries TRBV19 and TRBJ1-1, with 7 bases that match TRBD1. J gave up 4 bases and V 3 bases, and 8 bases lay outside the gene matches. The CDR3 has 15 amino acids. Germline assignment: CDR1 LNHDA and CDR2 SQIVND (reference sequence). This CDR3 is CASSMTGKVGTEAFF. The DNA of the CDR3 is TGTGCCAGTAGTATGACAGGGAAGGTCGGCACTGAAGCTTTCTTT.

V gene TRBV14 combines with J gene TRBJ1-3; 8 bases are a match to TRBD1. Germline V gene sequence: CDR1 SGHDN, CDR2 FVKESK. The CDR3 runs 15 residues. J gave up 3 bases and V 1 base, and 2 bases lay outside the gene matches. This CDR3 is CASSQGTGYGNTIYF. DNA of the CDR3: TGTGCCAGCAGCCAAGGGACAGGGTATGGAAACACCATATATTTT.